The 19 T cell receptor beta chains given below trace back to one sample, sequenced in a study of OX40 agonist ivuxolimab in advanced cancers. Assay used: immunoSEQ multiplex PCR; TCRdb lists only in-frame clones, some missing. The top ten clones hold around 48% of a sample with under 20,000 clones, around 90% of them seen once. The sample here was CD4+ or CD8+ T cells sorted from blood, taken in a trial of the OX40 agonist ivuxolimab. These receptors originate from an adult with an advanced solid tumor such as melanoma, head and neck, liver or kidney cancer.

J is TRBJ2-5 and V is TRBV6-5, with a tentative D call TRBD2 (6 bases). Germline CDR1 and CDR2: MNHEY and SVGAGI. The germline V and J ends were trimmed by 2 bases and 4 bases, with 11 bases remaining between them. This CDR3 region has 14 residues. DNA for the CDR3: TGTGCCAGCAGTTACGGAGGGGTGGGAGAGACCCAGTACTTC. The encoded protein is CASSYGGVGETQYF.

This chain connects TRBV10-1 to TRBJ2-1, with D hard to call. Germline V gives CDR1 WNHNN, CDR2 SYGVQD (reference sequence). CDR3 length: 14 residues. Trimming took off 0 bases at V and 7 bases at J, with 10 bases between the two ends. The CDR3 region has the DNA TGCGCCAGCAGTGAGTCGTATGGGCTGAATGAGCAGTTCTTC. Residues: CASSESYGLNEQFF.

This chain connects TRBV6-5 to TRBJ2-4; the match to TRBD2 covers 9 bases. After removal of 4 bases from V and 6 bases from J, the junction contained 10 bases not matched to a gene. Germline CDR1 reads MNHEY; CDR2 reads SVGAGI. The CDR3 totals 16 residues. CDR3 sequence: CASSWISGSGGNIQYF. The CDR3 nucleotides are TGTGCCAGCAGTTGGATTAGCGGGAGTGGGGGAAACATTCAGTACTTC.

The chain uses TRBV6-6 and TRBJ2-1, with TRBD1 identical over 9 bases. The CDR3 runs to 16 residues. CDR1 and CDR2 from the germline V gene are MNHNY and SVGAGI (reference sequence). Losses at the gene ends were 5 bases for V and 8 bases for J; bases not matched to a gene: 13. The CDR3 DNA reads TGTGCCAGCAGTACACGGGACAGGGAGCTTTTTGATGAGCAGTTCTTC. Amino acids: CASSTRDRELFDEQFF.

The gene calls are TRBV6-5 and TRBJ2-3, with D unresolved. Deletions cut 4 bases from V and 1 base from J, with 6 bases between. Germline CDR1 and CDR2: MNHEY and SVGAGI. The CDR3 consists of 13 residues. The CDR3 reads CASSFQGTDTQYF. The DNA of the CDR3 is TGTGCCAGCAGTTTTCAGGGCACAGATACGCAGTATTTT.

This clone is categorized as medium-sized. The chain's CDR3 is CASSLHGGTEAFF. In nucleotides, the CDR3 is TGTGCCAGCAGCTTGCACGGAGGCACTGAAGCTTTCTTT. V is TRBV5-6 and J is TRBJ1-1, with D unresolved. The germline V gene encodes CDR1 SGHDT and CDR2 YYEEEE. Between the trimmed V and J ends, which lost 1 base and 4 bases, there was a span of 8 bases. This CDR3 is built from 13 residues.

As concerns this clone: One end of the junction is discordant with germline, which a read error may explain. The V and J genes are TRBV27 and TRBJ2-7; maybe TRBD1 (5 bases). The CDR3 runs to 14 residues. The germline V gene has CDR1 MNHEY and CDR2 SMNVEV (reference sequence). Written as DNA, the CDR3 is TGTGCCAGCAGTTTAGCTCAGGGCTCCCACGAGCAGTACTTC. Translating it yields CASSLAQGSHEQYF.

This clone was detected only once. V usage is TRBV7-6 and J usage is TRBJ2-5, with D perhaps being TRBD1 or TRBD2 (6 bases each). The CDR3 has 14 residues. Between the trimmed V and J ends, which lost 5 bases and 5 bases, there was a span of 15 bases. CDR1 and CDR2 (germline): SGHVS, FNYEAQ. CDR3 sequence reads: CASSPEGGWETQYF. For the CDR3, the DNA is TGTGCCAGCAGCCCAGAGGGGGGTTGGGAGACCCAGTACTTC.

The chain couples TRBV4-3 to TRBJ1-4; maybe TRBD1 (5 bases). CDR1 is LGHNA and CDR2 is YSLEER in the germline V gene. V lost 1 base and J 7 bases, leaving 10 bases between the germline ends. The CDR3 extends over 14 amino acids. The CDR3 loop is CASSQGTTGEKLFF. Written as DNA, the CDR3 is TGCGCCAGCAGCCAAGGGACTACAGGTGAAAAACTGTTTTTT.

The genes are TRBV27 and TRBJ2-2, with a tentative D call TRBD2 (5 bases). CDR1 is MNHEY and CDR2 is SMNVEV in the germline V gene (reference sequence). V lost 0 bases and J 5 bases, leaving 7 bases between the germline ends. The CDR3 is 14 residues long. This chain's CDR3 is CASSLSGVTGELFF. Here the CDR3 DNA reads TGTGCCAGCAGTTTATCCGGGGTTACCGGGGAGCTGTTTTTT.

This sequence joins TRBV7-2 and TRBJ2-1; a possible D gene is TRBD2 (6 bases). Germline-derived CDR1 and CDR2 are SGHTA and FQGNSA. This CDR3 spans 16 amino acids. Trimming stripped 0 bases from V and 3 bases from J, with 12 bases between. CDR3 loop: CASSLASGALYNEQFF. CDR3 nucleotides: TGTGCCAGCAGCTTAGCTAGCGGAGCACTCTACAATGAGCAGTTCTTC.

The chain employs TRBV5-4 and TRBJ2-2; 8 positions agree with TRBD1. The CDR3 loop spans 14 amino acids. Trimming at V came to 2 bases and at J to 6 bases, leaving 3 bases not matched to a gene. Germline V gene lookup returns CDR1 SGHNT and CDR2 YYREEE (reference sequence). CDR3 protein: CASSLGQGAGELFF. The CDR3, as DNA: TGTGCCAGCAGCTTAGGACAGGGCGCCGGGGAGCTGTTTTTT.

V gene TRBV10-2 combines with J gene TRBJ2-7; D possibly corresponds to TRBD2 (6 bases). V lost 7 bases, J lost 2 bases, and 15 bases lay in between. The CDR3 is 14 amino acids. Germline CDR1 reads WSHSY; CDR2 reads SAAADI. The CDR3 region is CASTGGENPYEQYF. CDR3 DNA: TGCGCCAGCACCGGAGGGGAGAATCCCTACGAGCAGTACTTC.

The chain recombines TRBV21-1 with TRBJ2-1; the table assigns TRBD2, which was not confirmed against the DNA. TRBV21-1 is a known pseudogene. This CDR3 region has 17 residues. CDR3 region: CASSKIGEGTTCNEQFF. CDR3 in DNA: TGTGCCAGCAGCAAAATAGGGGAGGGAACTACGTGCAATGAGCAGTTCTTC.

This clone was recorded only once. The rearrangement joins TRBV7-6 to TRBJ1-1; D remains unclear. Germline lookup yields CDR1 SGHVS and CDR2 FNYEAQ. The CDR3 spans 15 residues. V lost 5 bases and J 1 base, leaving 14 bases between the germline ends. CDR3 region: CASSPGRHKNTEAFF. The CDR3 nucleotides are TGTGCCAGCAGCCCAGGTCGACACAAGAACACTGAAGCTTTCTTT.

The CDR3 bases are TGCGCCAGCAGCCAAGATCGACATAACTCCTACGAGCAGTACTTC. Protein sequence: CASSQDRHNSYEQYF. J is TRBJ2-5 and V is TRBV4-1, with no clear D. The J call may be incorrect, as the DNA end agrees better with TRBJ2-7. Germline V gene data show CDR1 as MGHRA and CDR2 as YSYEKL. The CDR3 runs to 15 residues.

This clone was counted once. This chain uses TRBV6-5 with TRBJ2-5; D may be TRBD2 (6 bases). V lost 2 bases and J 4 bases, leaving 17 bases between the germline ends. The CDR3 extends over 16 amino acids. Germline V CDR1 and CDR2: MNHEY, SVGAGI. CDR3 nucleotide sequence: TGTGCCAGCAGTTACACCTCGGACGGGAGAGGAGAGACCCAGTACTTC. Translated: CASSYTSDGRGETQYF.

The DNA for the CDR3 is TGTGCCAGCAGCTGGACGGGAGTAACGTACGAGCAGTACTTC. It encodes CASSWTGVTYEQYF. The chain recombines TRBV7-8 with TRBJ2-7, with D maybe TRBD2 (6 bases). With 4 bases removed from V and 4 bases from J, the gap between germline ends came to 14 bases. The CDR3 is made up of 14 amino acids. Germline V gives CDR1 SGHVS, CDR2 FQNEAQ.

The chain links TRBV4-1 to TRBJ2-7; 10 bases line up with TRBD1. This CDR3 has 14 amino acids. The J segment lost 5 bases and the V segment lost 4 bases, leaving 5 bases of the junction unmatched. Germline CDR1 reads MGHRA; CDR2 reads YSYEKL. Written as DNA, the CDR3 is TGCGCCAGCAGCCTTGGGACAGGGGAAGACGAGCAGTACTTC. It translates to CASSLGTGEDEQYF.